Given below is one T cell receptor beta chain in context. Its target is not known. Germline V gene data show CDR1 as LNHDA and CDR2 as SQIVND (reference sequence). The ends lost 2 bases at V and 2 bases at J; junction bases unmatched: 7. The CDR3 sequence is 16 residues long. This record belongs to a study of T cells in Graves' hyperthyroidism and ophthalmopathy. RNA transcripts provided the source from which TCR beta CDR3 regions were amplified. Researchers ran a first-round RT-PCR on the TCR CDR3 using the HTBI primer set. TCRdb re-analysed the multiplex PCR reads in MiXCR, keeping a single row per CDR3 protein. This table holds 550,000 to 800,000 distinct CDR3 sequences, about a sixth found once. Study results and limitations: The model foresaw ophthalmopathy a median around 6.4 months prior to onset.

Sequences were obtained from blood. The receptor's source is a man in his late teens or twenties with Graves' hyperthyroidism. This rearrangement joins TRBV19 to TRBJ2-3, with 7 bases identical to TRBD2. The CDR3 is CASSILALADTDTQYF. CDR3 DNA: TGTGCCAGTAGTATATTAGCCCTAGCGGACACAGATACGCAGTATTTT.